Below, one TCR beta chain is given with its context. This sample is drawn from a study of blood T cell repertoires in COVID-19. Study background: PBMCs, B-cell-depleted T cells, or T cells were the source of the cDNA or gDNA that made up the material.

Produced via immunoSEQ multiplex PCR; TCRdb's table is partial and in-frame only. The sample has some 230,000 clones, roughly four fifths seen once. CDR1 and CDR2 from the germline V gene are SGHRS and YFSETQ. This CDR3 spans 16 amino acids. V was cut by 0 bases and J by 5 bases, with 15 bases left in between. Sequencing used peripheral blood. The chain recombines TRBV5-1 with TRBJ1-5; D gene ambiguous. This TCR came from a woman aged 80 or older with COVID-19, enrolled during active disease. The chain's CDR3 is CASSLAYGGSHQPQHF. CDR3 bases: TGCGCCAGCAGCTTGGCCTATGGCGGCTCCCATCAGCCCCAGCATTTT.